This record concerns one T cell receptor (beta chain) sequence. The data were obtained in a study of shared clonotypes between healthy human individuals. Using immunoSEQ multiplex PCR, the repertoire was profiled, and TCRdb retains in-frame clones only, with some absent. The sample has under 850,000 clones, about 92% seen once. The V gene's germline CDR1 is MNHEY and CDR2 SMNVEV (reference sequence). Trimming stripped 10 bases from V and 3 bases from J, with 6 bases between. The CDR3 contains 11 residues. Cells designated naive CD8 were CD45RO-negative and were positively selected for CCR7, with terminally differentiated effector memory CD45RA+ cells excluded.

The TCR was taken from a man aged 25 to 40 in good health. Sequencing was done on a sample of naive CD8+ T cells sorted from blood. The chain has TRBV27 and TRBJ2-2; D unclear. The CDR3 DNA reads as TGTGCCACCCGTTACACCGGGGAGCTGTTTTTT. It specifies CATRYTGELFF.